The rows below give T cell receptor beta chains drawn from one sample of a study of cytomegalovirus exposure and HLA in healthy donors. TCRdb's table, derived via immunoSEQ multiplex PCR, lists solely in-frame clones and lacks some. Among some 130,000 clones, almost 85% were seen once, and the ten largest hold over 1.1%. The sequenced material came from PBMCs. Receptors originate from a young woman in good health and CMV-seronegative. Both conserved end residues are part of each CDR3. Fields, in order: clone size, CDR3 length, V gene, J gene, D gene, CDR3 DNA, CDR3 protein. A D gene is named only where the DNA matches it firmly. Some rows have no size entry. The others give once, few or many, or a class for an expanded clone.

>NA|16|TRBV10-3|TRBJ2-7|TRBD1
TGTGCCATCAGTGACCGTAGACAGGGATTCCCCTACGAGCAGTACTTC
CAISDRRQGFPYEQYF
>NA|13|TRBV19|TRBJ2-3|NA
TGTGCCAGTAGTACCACAGGGACAGATACGCAGTATTTT
CASSTTGTDTQYF
>many|13|TRBV6-5|TRBJ2-7|TRBD1
TGTGCCAGCAGGAAGACAGGGTCAGGCGAGCAGTACTTC
CASRKTGSGEQYF
>NA|14|TRBV5-1|TRBJ2-5|NA
TGCGCCAGCAGCTTGGACCAGGGTGGAGAGACCCAGTACTTC
CASSLDQGGETQYF
>NA|15|TRBV5-1|TRBJ1-2|TRBD1
TGCGCCAGCAGCCTAACAGGGGGCGAGTACTATGGCTACACCTTC
CASSLTGGEYYGYTF
>NA|13|TRBV7-9|TRBJ2-7|NA
TGTGCCAGCGGAAACTGGGCGCGTTACGAGCAGTACTTC
CASGNWARYEQYF
>NA|14|TRBV6-6|TRBJ2-2|TRBD1
TGTGCCAGCAGTAAGACAGGGGACACCGGGGAGCTGTTTTTT
CASSKTGDTGELFF
>once|15|TRBV18|TRBJ1-6|NA
TGTGCCAGCTCACCGGACGGACATAATAATTCACCCCTCCACTTT
CASSPDGHNNSPLHF
>NA|12|TRBV5-1|TRBJ2-1|NA
TGCGCCAGCAGCTTGGCTTACAATGAGCAGTTCTTC
CASSLAYNEQFF
>NA|16|TRBV19|TRBJ2-3|TRBD2
TGTGCCAGTAGTCTGACTAGCGGGGGAGTCACAGATACGCAGTATTTT
CASSLTSGGVTDTQYF
>NA|14|TRBV2|TRBJ2-3|TRBD1
TGTGCCAGCAGTGGACAGGGGGCAACAGATACGCAGTATTTT
CASSGQGATDTQYF
>NA|12|TRBV6-5|TRBJ2-7|NA
TGTGCCAGCCCCGCCACAGCAGACGAGCAGTACTTC
CASPATADEQYF
>once|14|TRBV5-1|TRBJ2-4|NA
TGCGCCAGCAGCGTGACTGGGGCCAAAAACATTCAGTACTTC
CASSVTGAKNIQYF
>once|14|TRBV6-1|TRBJ1-1|NA
TGTGCCAGCATGGCCAGGGAAGTGAAGACTGAAGCTTTCTTT
CASMAREVKTEAFF
>NA|18|TRBV18|TRBJ2-3|NA
TGTGCCAGCTCACCCGGACTAACCCCTGGGGTTGGCACAGATACGCAGTATTTT
CASSPGLTPGVGTDTQYF
>once|13|TRBV29-1|TRBJ2-5|NA
TGCAGCGCCAATCCCAGCGGGCAAGAGACCCAGTACTTC
CSANPSGQETQYF
>NA|17|TRBV19|TRBJ1-5|NA
TGTGCCAGTAGTATAAATTCGGGAGGGGGAGGCAATCAGCCCCAGCATTTT
CASSINSGGGGNQPQHF
>NA|13|TRBV10-3|TRBJ2-1|NA
TGTGCCATCATGCGGGACTCCTACAATGAGCAGTTCTTC
CAIMRDSYNEQFF
>NA|15|TRBV19|TRBJ1-1|TRBD1
TGTGCCAGTAGTATGGACAGGGCGATGAACACTGAAGCTTTCTTT
CASSMDRAMNTEAFF
>NA|14|TRBV29-1|TRBJ2-7|TRBD1
TGCAGCGTCACGGGACAGGGGGCGAGGTACGAGCAGTACTTC
CSVTGQGARYEQYF
>NA|15|TRBV27|TRBJ2-3|NA
TGTGCCAGCAGGGGGGGACCCGGTAGCACAGATACGCAGTATTTT
CASRGGPGSTDTQYF
>NA|16|TRBV4-2|TRBJ2-3|NA
TGTGCCAGCAGCGACGCCGGGACTTATCACACAGATACGCAGTATTTT
CASSDAGTYHTDTQYF
>NA|13|TRBV6-6|TRBJ2-2|NA
TGTGCCAGCAGTTACCATAGTATCAGGGAGCTGTTTTTT
CASSYHSIRELFF
>NA|12|TRBV2|TRBJ2-7|TRBD1
TGTGCCAGCAGTCAACAGGGGTACGAGCAGTACTTC
CASSQQGYEQYF
>NA|11|TRBV7-9|TRBJ2-5|TRBD2
TGTGCCAGCGGGGGGGAGGAGACCCAGTACTTC
CASGGEETQYF
>few|16|TRBV18|TRBJ2-6|TRBD1
TGTGCCAGCTCACCCATGACAGGGGCTGGGGCCAACGTCCTGACTTTC
CASSPMTGAGANVLTF
>NA|15|TRBV7-9|TRBJ1-6|TRBD1
TGTGCCAGCAGCCTCAGACAGGGCTATAATTCACCCCTCCACTTT
CASSLRQGYNSPLHF
>few|15|TRBV11-1|TRBJ2-7|TRBD1
TGTGCCAGCAGGCCTACAGGGGACGAAATCTACGAGCAGTACTTC
CASRPTGDEIYEQYF
>NA|14|TRBV2|TRBJ1-5|TRBD1
TGTGCCAGCAGACGGACAGGGGGCGGACAGCCCCAGCATTTT
CASRRTGGGQPQHF
>NA|17|TRBV14|TRBJ2-5|NA
TGTGCCAGCAGCCAGATAGGACAGCCTGCTAACCAAGAGACCCAGTACTTC
CASSQIGQPANQETQYF
>NA|17|TRBV9|TRBJ1-1|TRBD1
TGTGCCAGCAGCGCCCGACAGGGCTGGAACCCGAACACTGAAGCTTTCTTT
CASSARQGWNPNTEAFF
>NA|14|TRBV10-3|TRBJ1-1|NA
TGTGCCATCAGTGAGTGGACAGATGGAGCTGAAGCTTTCTTT
CAISEWTDGAEAFF
>NA|14|TRBV6-6|TRBJ1-2|TRBD1
TGTGCCAGCAGTTACGGGGGGACAGGATATGGCTACACCTTC
CASSYGGTGYGYTF
>few|14|TRBV7-9|TRBJ1-1|NA
TGTGCCAGCAGCTTAGGCCCGGAGGGGACTGAAGCTTTCTTT
CASSLGPEGTEAFF
>NA|14|TRBV6-5|TRBJ1-4|NA
TGTGCCACCAAGATAGCTGCAACTAATGAAAAACTGTTTTTT
CATKIAATNEKLFF
>once|15|TRBV29-1|TRBJ2-7|TRBD1
TGCAGCGTTGGGGCCCCGACAGGGATCTCCTACGAGCAGTACTTC
CSVGAPTGISYEQYF
>few|14|TRBV6-6|TRBJ2-5|TRBD1
TGTGCCAGCAGTACAGGGACAGGTCAAGAGACCCAGTACTTC
CASSTGTGQETQYF
>NA|11|TRBV29-1|TRBJ2-1|NA
TGCAGCGTTGAACTCCCCAATGAGCAGTTCTTC
CSVELPNEQFF
>NA|14|TRBV28|TRBJ1-5|NA
TGTGCCAGCAGTTTGCGGGCAGACAATCAGCCCCAGCATTTT
CASSLRADNQPQHF
>NA|14|TRBV29-1|TRBJ1-1|TRBD1
TGCAGCGTGGAGGACAGGGGTTTTGGCACTGAAGCTTTCTTT
CSVEDRGFGTEAFF
>NA|13|TRBV7-3|TRBJ1-1|NA
TGTGCCAGCAGCCTACAGAAGGACACTGAAGCTTTCTTT
CASSLQKDTEAFF